These 17 T cell receptor beta chains came from one sample sequenced in a study of vaccination and CD4 T cells after COVID-19. The assay that was used to sequence DNA from cultured CD4+ T cells was the Oncomine TCR Beta short-read assay. TCRdb passed the PCR reads through MiXCR, listing each CDR3 protein once. Of about 15,000 distinct CDR3 sequences in the sample, about three quarters were seen once. The treatment is: approximately nine-day PBMC culture with coronavirus spike peptide pools or control peptides (ViraFEST assay). These receptors have no known antigen. Sequenced: CD4+ T cells from blood, cultured in vitro. These receptors all stem from a human donor who had recovered from COVID-19.

The chain links TRBV20-1 to TRBJ2-5; 8 bases match TRBD2. CDR3 length: 14 residues. The J segment lost 9 bases and the V segment lost 1 base, leaving 10 bases of the junction unmatched. CDR1 DFQATT and CDR2 SNEGSKA come from the germline V gene (reference sequence). CDR3 DNA sequence: TGCAGTGCTAGAGCTAATAGCGGGACCAACGCCCAGTACTTC. As protein: CSARANSGTNAQYF.

This clonotype was picked up a small number of times. The V call is TRBV15, the J call TRBJ1-5; D gene ambiguous. This CDR3 is built from 15 residues. Germline CDR1 reads LNHNV; CDR2 reads YYDKDF (reference sequence). Trimming pared 5 bases from V and 0 bases from J, leaving 11 bases between. The CDR3 is CATSLPWDSNQPQHF. In DNA form, the CDR3 reads TGTGCCACCAGCCTACCGTGGGATAGCAATCAGCCCCAGCATTTT.

The CDR3 DNA reads as TGCGCCAGCACCCGGACAGGGGACGATGGCTACACCTTC. Translating it yields CASTRTGDDGYTF. The V gene is TRBV10-2, the J gene TRBJ1-2; 9 bases are shared with TRBD1. The CDR3 loop spans 13 amino acids. From germline, CDR1 is WSHSY and CDR2 SAAADI. The ends lost 7 bases at V and 6 bases at J; junction bases unmatched: 6.

The chain combines TRBV20-1 with TRBJ2-7; perhaps TRBD1 as D (5 bases). The CDR3 extends over 13 amino acids. Germline CDR1 DFQATT, CDR2 SNEGSKA (reference sequence). V was trimmed by 7 bases and J by 6 bases, leaving 19 bases between them. The CDR3 DNA reads as TGCAGTGGGATTCAGGGAAGTATCACCGAGCAGTACTTC. Protein: CSGIQGSITEQYF.

This sequence joins TRBV2 and TRBJ2-3, with 10 bases identical to TRBD1. The CDR3 loop spans 15 amino acids. Germline V gene lookup returns CDR1 SNHLY and CDR2 FYNNEI. J lost 3 bases, V lost 6 bases, and 6 bases had no gene match. CDR3 region: CASRTGGGRTDTQYF. The CDR3 DNA reads as TGTGCCAGCAGGACAGGGGGCGGGAGGACAGATACGCAGTATTTT.

This clonotype was seen a handful of times. The chain has TRBV27 and TRBJ2-2; the match to TRBD2 covers 8 bases. V trimming: 2 bases; J trimming: 0 bases; junction bases outside the gene matches: 8. Germline CDR1 reads MNHEY; CDR2 reads SMNVEV (reference sequence). The CDR3 totals 18 residues. The CDR3 reads CASSLLAGYAPNTGELFF. As DNA, the CDR3 is TGTGCCAGCAGTTTACTAGCGGGTTATGCCCCGAACACCGGGGAGCTGTTTTTT.

The chain couples TRBV20-1 to TRBJ2-3; D might be TRBD2 (6 bases). V was shortened by 3 bases and J by 3 bases, with 7 bases between the two germline ends. The CDR3 contains 12 residues. Germline CDR1 DFQATT, CDR2 SNEGSKA (reference sequence). This chain's CDR3 is CSARGTTDTQYF. The CDR3 nucleotides are TGCAGTGCTAGGGGGACTACAGATACGCAGTATTTT.

This sequence joins TRBV6-1 and TRBJ1-6, with D uncertain. This CDR3 has 13 residues. The V gene's germline CDR1 is MNHNS and CDR2 SASEGT. V lost 6 bases, J lost 9 bases, and 12 bases lay in between. The CDR3 protein is CASRDARSSPLHF. CDR3 nucleotides: TGTGCCAGCAGGGATGCCAGAAGTTCACCCCTCCACTTT.

Written as DNA, the CDR3 is TGTGCCGAAACCGGGGGGCCCAACTATGGCTACACCTTC. Translating it yields CAETGGPNYGYTF. This chain joins TRBV6-1 and TRBJ1-2, with D perhaps matching TRBD1 (6 bases). Trimming took off 11 bases at V and 2 bases at J, with 15 bases between the two ends. The CDR3 is made up of 13 amino acids. Germline CDR1 and CDR2: MNHNS and SASEGT.

The rearrangement links TRBV7-2 to TRBJ2-7; D is unclear. Per the germline V gene, CDR1 is SGHTA and CDR2 is FQGNSA. The CDR3 runs to 11 residues. V was clipped by 4 bases and J by 4 bases, with 5 bases between them. CDR3 sequence: CASSYIYEQYF. Here the CDR3 DNA reads TGTGCCAGCAGCTATATTTACGAGCAGTACTTC.

V usage is TRBV4-3 and J usage is TRBJ2-6; no clear D. The CDR3 spans 15 residues. V lost 4 bases, J lost 0 bases, and 7 bases lay in between. Per the germline V gene, CDR1 is LGHNA and CDR2 is YSLEER. For the CDR3, the DNA is TGCGCCAGCAGCCGGCTCGGCTCTGGGGCCAACGTCCTGACTTTC. Residues: CASSRLGSGANVLTF.

The CDR3 DNA sequence: TGCAGTGCTAGAGATTTTGGGGGTAGCAATCAGCCCCAGCATTTT. This codes for CSARDFGGSNQPQHF. The rearrangement links TRBV20-1 to TRBJ1-5; D possibly corresponds to TRBD1 (5 bases). Trimming removed 0 bases at V and 0 bases at J, with 9 bases between. Germline V gene sequence: CDR1 DFQATT, CDR2 SNEGSKA (reference sequence). This CDR3 spans 15 amino acids.

The chain has TRBV6-1 and TRBJ1-5; tentatively, D is TRBD1 (6 bases). Germline V gene lookup returns CDR1 MNHNS and CDR2 SASEGT. V was pared by 6 bases and J by 0 bases, with 15 bases between. The CDR3 has 16 amino acids. CDR3 nucleotides: TGTGCCAGCAGAGATTCCCAGGGGCCTAGCAATCAGCCCCAGCATTTT. Protein product: CASRDSQGPSNQPQHF.

V is TRBV6-1 and J is TRBJ2-5, with 7 bases fitting TRBD2. CDR3 size: 15 residues. V was clipped by 4 bases and J by 3 bases; unmatched bases: 8. Germline lookup yields CDR1 MNHNS and CDR2 SASEGT. The CDR3, as DNA: TGTGCCAGCAGTGGAACCCTAGCGGCCGAAGAGACCCAGTACTTC. Residues: CASSGTLAAEETQYF.

The CDR3 sequence: CASSYGNTGNTIYF. DNA of the CDR3: TGTGCCAGCAGCTACGGGAATACTGGAAACACCATATATTTT. V is TRBV28 and J is TRBJ1-3; D is ambiguous. Germline V gives CDR1 MDHEN, CDR2 SYDVKM. V was trimmed by 6 bases and J by 2 bases, leaving 11 bases between them. The CDR3 is 14 amino acids.

V gene TRBV20-1 combines with J gene TRBJ1-2, with D tentatively TRBD1 (6 bases). The CDR3 length is 17 residues. Germline V gene data show CDR1 as DFQATT and CDR2 as SNEGSKA (reference sequence). The V end was cut by 3 bases, the J end by 0 bases, with 20 bases between. The CDR3 reads CSARHQNNRDANYGYTF. In DNA, the CDR3 is TGCAGTGCTAGGCACCAGAATAACAGGGACGCTAACTATGGCTACACCTTC.

This clonotype was recorded only once. V is TRBV19 and J is TRBJ2-1; perhaps TRBD1 as D (6 bases). Per the germline V gene, CDR1 is LNHDA and CDR2 is SQIVND (reference sequence). With 1 base removed from V and 3 bases from J, the gap between germline ends came to 7 bases. The CDR3 sequence is 14 residues long. The CDR3 region has the DNA TGTGCCAGTAGTATAGGGACAGTCTACAATGAGCAGTTCTTC. Its translation is CASSIGTVYNEQFF.